The rows below give T cell receptor beta chains drawn from one sample of a study of blood T cell repertoires in COVID-19. Libraries were prepared by immunoSEQ multiplex PCR; TCRdb keeps only in-frame clonotypes and omits some of them. The table lists roughly 330,000 clones, about 87% of them singletons. Sequencing used peripheral blood. These receptors were obtained from a man between 25 and 39 years old with COVID-19, enrolled during active disease. Both conserved end residues are part of each CDR3. The D gene is left open where the match is weak. Size is omitted from some rows. Given values are once, few, many or a class for expanded clones.

>TRBV18|few|NA|TRBJ2-3
CASSPLRGADTDTQYF
TGTGCCAGCTCACCACTCCGGGGGGCCGACACAGATACGCAGTATTTT
>TRBV18|NA|NA|TRBJ1-3
CASSPPYNSGNTIYF
TGTGCCAGCTCACCCCCGTACAACTCTGGAAACACCATATATTTT
>TRBV7-9|NA|NA|TRBJ1-2
CASTQGTNYGYTF
TGTGCCAGCACCCAGGGGACTAACTATGGCTACACCTTC
>TRBV9|NA|TRBD1|TRBJ2-5
CASSLRTGSQRETQYF
TGTGCCAGCAGCCTAAGGACAGGATCCCAGAGGGAGACCCAGTACTTC
>TRBV27|NA|TRBD2|TRBJ2-3
CATGLAGGRSTDTQYF
TGTGCCACCGGGCTAGCGGGGGGGCGTAGCACAGATACGCAGTATTTT
>TRBV25-1|NA|NA|TRBJ2-1
CASSPYTGYNEQFF
TGTGCCAGCAGCCCCTATACGGGCTACAATGAGCAGTTCTTC
>TRBV18|NA|TRBD2|TRBJ2-3
CASSPLSSGGVGRAQYF
TGTGCCAGCTCACCCTTGTCTAGCGGGGGCGTCGGGCGTGCGCAGTATTTT
>TRBV15|NA|NA|TRBJ1-1
CATSREGVFETDNTEAFF
TGTGCCACCAGCAGAGAGGGTGTTTTTGAGACAGATAACACTGAAGCTTTCTTT
>TRBV19|NA|NA|TRBJ1-4
CASTRGRGRLGTNEKLFF
TGTGCCAGCACCCGGGGGCGGGGGCGCTTGGGCACTAATGAAAAACTGTTTTTT
>TRBV12-5|NA|TRBD2|TRBJ2-1
CASGLVPGLAGAPPQFF
TGTGCTAGTGGTTTGGTCCCGGGACTAGCGGGAGCTCCCCCGCAGTTCTTC
>TRBV5-1|NA|NA|TRBJ1-3
CASMAGHSGNTIYF
TGCGCCAGCATGGCGGGGCACTCTGGAAACACCATATATTTT
>TRBV9|NA|NA|TRBJ2-5
CASDRGETQYF
TGTGCCTCAGACCGAGGGGAGACCCAGTACTTC
>TRBV6-6|NA|NA|TRBJ1-2
CASINRAANYGYTF
TGTGCCAGCATTAACAGGGCGGCTAACTATGGCTACACCTTC
>TRBV3-1/TRBV3-2|NA|TRBD2|TRBJ2-1
CASSLSGSSYNEQFF
TGTGCCAGCAGCCTTAGCGGGAGTTCCTACAATGAGCAGTTCTTC
>TRBV27|NA|TRBD1|TRBJ2-5
CASSTGGPTQYF
TGTGCCAGCAGTACAGGGGGGCCGACCCAGTACTTC
>TRBV19|NA|NA|TRBJ2-2
CASIDGLNTGELFF
TGTGCCAGTATTGACGGACTTAACACCGGGGAGCTGTTTTTT
>TRBV21-1|NA|NA|TRBJ1-2
CASRIPEDRWNYGYTF
TGTGCCAGCAGGATTCCGGAGGACAGGTGGAACTATGGCTACACCTTC
>TRBV5-1|once|TRBD1|TRBJ1-2
CASSLNRGPYGYTF
TGCGCCAGCAGCTTGAACAGGGGGCCCTATGGCTACACCTTC
>TRBV6-6|NA|NA|TRBJ1-2
CASSRRDKYGYTF
TGTGCCAGCAGTCGCCGGGACAAGTATGGCTACACCTTC
>TRBV4-1|NA|NA|TRBJ2-3
CASSQMGSGVPTDTQYF
TGCGCCAGCAGCCAAATGGGGTCGGGGGTTCCCACAGATACGCAGTATTTT
>TRBV2|NA|NA|TRBJ1-5
CASSERSGNNQPQHF
TGTGCCAGCAGTGAACGGTCAGGGAACAATCAGCCCCAGCATTTT
>TRBV3-1/TRBV3-2|NA|TRBD2|TRBJ2-1
CASSHGLAEQFF
TGTGCCAGCAGCCATGGACTAGCGGAGCAGTTCTTC
>TRBV6-5|NA|TRBD1|TRBJ2-7
CASSREQGFGYEQYF
TGTGCCAGCAGCCGAGAACAGGGGTTTGGCTACGAGCAGTACTTC
>TRBV6-1|NA|NA|TRBJ1-2
CASSDGTTLNYGYTF
TGTGCCAGCAGTGATGGGACAACCTTGAACTATGGCTACACCTTC
>TRBV6-1|NA|TRBD2|TRBJ2-5
CASSDLGGRSGKILETQYF
TGTGCCAGCAGTGATTTGGGAGGGCGGAGCGGGAAAATTTTGGAGACCCAGTACTTC
>TRBV29-1|few|TRBD1|TRBJ1-2
CSVDLGQGRYSDYGYTF
TGCAGCGTTGACCTGGGACAGGGCCGCTACTCAGACTATGGCTACACCTTC
>TRBV19|NA|TRBD2|TRBJ2-1
CASSVLANYNEQFF
TGTGCCAGTAGCGTACTAGCGAACTACAATGAGCAGTTCTTC
>TRBV7-9|NA|NA|TRBJ2-7
CASSLEFVVRAADLYF
TGTGCCAGCAGCTTAGAATTCGTAGTGAGGGCAGCGGACTTATACTTC
>TRBV5-1|NA|TRBD2|TRBJ2-1
CASSLYGTSGRATSSYNEQFF
TGCGCCAGCAGCTTGTACGGGACTAGCGGGAGAGCCACGAGCTCCTACAATGAGCAGTTCTTC
>TRBV6-5|NA|TRBD1|TRBJ1-4
CASSLQGALGEKLFF
TGTGCCAGCAGTTTACAGGGGGCGCTGGGTGAAAAACTGTTTTTT
>TRBV6-5|NA|TRBD1|TRBJ1-6
CASSWGQGLQWSPLHF
TGTGCCAGCAGTTGGGGACAGGGCCTGCAATGGTCACCCCTCCACTTT
>TRBV10-3|NA|TRBD1|TRBJ2-7
CAISESTGQAFYEQYF
TGTGCCATCAGTGAGTCGACCGGACAGGCCTTCTACGAGCAGTACTTC
>TRBV7-9|NA|NA|TRBJ1-4
CASSFGGGGSGEKLFF
TGTGCCAGCAGCTTCGGAGGGGGGGGCTCCGGTGAAAAACTGTTTTTT
>TRBV6-6|NA|TRBD1|TRBJ1-4
CASSPEGQGVGVGKKLFF
TGTGCCAGCAGTCCCGAGGGACAGGGGGTTGGGGTGGGGAAAAAACTGTTTTTT
>TRBV20-1|NA|TRBD2|TRBJ2-2
CSASALAGGSLSGELFF
TGCAGTGCTAGTGCCCTAGCGGGGGGAAGTCTCTCCGGGGAGCTGTTTTTT
>TRBV7-8|NA|TRBD1|TRBJ2-2
CASSEPQGLVAGELFF
TGTGCCAGCAGCGAACCACAGGGGTTAGTGGCCGGGGAGCTGTTTTTT
>TRBV3-1/TRBV3-2|NA|NA|TRBJ1-6
CASSQRAPNSPLHF
TGTGCCAGCAGCCAGAGGGCGCCAAATTCACCCCTCCACTTT
>TRBV6-5|NA|TRBD1|TRBJ2-7
CASSFPGQGIYEQYF
TGTGCCAGCAGTTTCCCGGGACAGGGAATCTACGAGCAGTACTTC
>TRBV2|NA|TRBD2|TRBJ2-5
CASSEGASGPQETQYF
TGTGCCAGCAGTGAAGGCGCTAGCGGCCCACAAGAGACCCAGTACTTC
>TRBV5-6|NA|NA|TRBJ1-2
CASSRGMSGYGYTF
TGTGCCAGCAGCCGGGGAATGAGCGGCTATGGCTACACCTTC
>TRBV10-3|NA|TRBD2|TRBJ2-1
CAISGGFGLAGGLNEQFF
TGTGCCATCAGTGGAGGCTTTGGACTAGCGGGGGGGCTCAATGAGCAGTTCTTC
>TRBV5-4|NA|TRBD2|TRBJ2-1
CASSFSPVAGEVVNEQFF
TGTGCCAGCAGCTTCTCTCCTGTAGCGGGGGAAGTCGTGAATGAGCAGTTCTTC
>TRBV5-1|NA|NA|TRBJ2-1
CASSLARREQFF
TGCGCCAGCAGCTTGGCTCGTCGGGAGCAGTTCTTC
>TRBV27|NA|TRBD1|TRBJ1-2
CASSLIQGGYYGYTF
TGTGCCAGCAGTTTAATTCAGGGGGGTTACTATGGCTACACCTTC
>TRBV7-2|few|NA|TRBJ2-7
CASRDTGTYEQYF
TGTGCCAGCAGGGATACAGGGACCTACGAGCAGTACTTC
>TRBV4-3|NA|TRBD2|TRBJ2-1
CASSQDRAGVHNEQFF
TGCGCCAGCAGCCAAGATAGAGCGGGAGTTCACAATGAGCAGTTCTTC
>TRBV28|NA|NA|TRBJ2-5
CASQIRSQETQYF
TGTGCCAGTCAGATCAGGTCCCAAGAGACCCAGTACTTC
>TRBV4-1|NA|NA|TRBJ1-5
CASSGQLDQPQHF
TGCGCCAGCAGTGGACAGCTTGATCAGCCCCAGCATTTT
>TRBV25-1|NA|TRBD1|TRBJ2-1
CASSVLTGGSGQFF
TGTGCCAGCAGTGTCTTGACAGGGGGCTCGGGGCAGTTCTTC